Detailed here is one T cell receptor (beta chain). No antigen is known for it. Base qualities are not at hand, and no much larger clone is one base apart. These data originate in a study of CD8+ T cells in alopecia areata (dated by TCRdb to the late 2010s). A note on the overall study: The treated patients, all with moderate-to-severe alopecia areata, were enrolled in an open-label pilot trial of oral tofacitinib given at 5 to 10 mg twice daily. Scalp clonality was compared among normal scalp (n=4), patchy alopecia areata scalp (n=8), and alopecia totalis/universalis scalp (n=8). In both human patients and the C3H/HeJ mouse model, the study applied high-throughput TCRbeta sequencing to look at T cell clonal expansion in alopecia areata. TCRbeta CDR3 regions were amplified by immunoSEQ multiplex PCR using 35 Vbeta forward and 13 Jbeta reverse primers. Patients on tofacitinib were biopsied at baseline and after 4 and 24 weeks of treatment, and several of the patients also had a later scalp biopsy. Scalp tissue and sorted CD4+ and CD8+ peripheral blood T cells from patchy and totalis/universalis alopecia areata patients and from healthy controls were covered by human TCRbeta sequencing. Tofacitinib was given for 6 to 18 months, followed by 6 months of follow-up off drug to assess delayed response and recurrence. The RNA source kit depended on sample type: the PAXgene miRNA kit for fixed scalp, the miRNeasy kit for PBMCs, and the RNeasy kit for mouse skin.

The study at large found these results: Compared with normal scalp, lesional scalp had higher clonality and more expanded CD8+ clones, particularly in alopecia totalis/universalis, a pattern that suggests antigenic drive. Scalp TCR repertoire analysis is complicated because resident alphabeta T cells in normal human skin are also sequenced, whereas mouse skin is dominated by gammadelta T cells. Shared TCR sequences between patients were less evident than in mice, which may be partly attributable to HLA diversity in the patient population.

The sample's time point label, decoded: baseline before oral tofacitinib. Lesional scalp punch biopsies and peripheral blood were obtained from alopecia areata patients. PBMCs were isolated by density centrifugation and stained for CD3, CD4 and CD8, and CD4+ and CD8+ T cells were sorted on a FACSAria. The trim is 5 bases for V and 2 bases for J, with a gap of 5 bases between the germline ends. The CDR3 numbers 11 residues from cysteine through phenylalanine. CDR3 DNA is the only sequence kept; it has 33 bases, read in frame from the first base. From a lookup of the germline V gene, CDR1 and CDR2 are SQVTM and ANQGSEA. Libraries were prepared through the immunoSEQ multiplex PCR assay. RNA was extracted from all samples and reverse transcribed into cDNA, which served as template for TCR sequencing. First-strand cDNA was synthesized using SuperScript III with a 2:1 mix of oligo-dT and random hexamers. A synthetic immune receptor repertoire was used to gauge amplification bias, and whatever bias remained was removed computationally. The paper's data handling went like this. Raw reads were preprocessed for error removal, and CDR3 was defined according to IMGT conventions as running from the conserved cysteine to phenylalanine. To get clonality, Shannon entropy was normalized by log2 of the number of productive unique TCRs and the result was subtracted from 1. CD4 or CD8 identity of scalp clones was inferred by cross-referencing scalp TCRbeta sequences with sorted blood CD4 and CD8 repertoires. TCRdb obtained this table from immuneACCESS and retained in-frame rearrangements with V and J assigned. These tables miss some clones; where compared with another copy, unresolved V genes account for less than half of the shortfall, and the remainder is unexplained. V and J calls and clone size follow that table, whereas D and trimming were derived from the DNA. Counted in this sample were 150,000 to 200,000 clones; approximately 62% of them appeared once. The top ten clones comprise 1.5% to 2% of the sample.

The chain links TRBV29-1 with TRBJ2-3, with the D gene not clear enough to name. This specimen consisted of CD4+ T cells sorted from blood, obtained at week 0. This receptor was identified in a human donor with alopecia areata. The bases read TGCAGCGTTCGGTACACAGATACGCAGTATTTT. It encodes CSVRYTDTQYF.